This T cell receptor (beta chain) was observed in a study of blood T cell repertoires in COVID-19. Overall study context: Both acute and convalescent COVID-19 samples were obtained from the United States, Italy and Spain. Nucleic acid was either cDNA or gDNA, and it came from T cells, B-cell-depleted T cells, or PBMCs.

In the authors' workflow: Cell counts per sample came from amplifying reference gene primers. TCRdb's table, derived via immunoSEQ multiplex PCR, lists solely in-frame clones and lacks some. V and J calls and clone size come straight from that table; D and trimming were deduced from the DNA. This table has over 55,000 clones, 91% appearing once. CDR3 length: 13 amino acids. CDR1 SGHNT and CDR2 YYREEE come from the germline V gene (reference sequence). This clone was observed a single time. The junction departs from the called germline gene at one end, perhaps through a read error. This chain links TRBV5-4 with TRBJ1-1; D remains ambiguous. This receptor was taken from a human donor in a cohort sampled during active COVID-19. Sequenced: peripheral blood. CDR3 nucleotide sequence: TGTGCCAGCAGTTTGGGCAGGAACACTGAAGCTTTCTTT. This codes for CASSLGRNTEAFF.